These 12 T cell receptor beta chains were sequenced from one sample in a study of a mutant IDH1 vaccine in newly diagnosed glioma. Their recognized antigens are unknown. Assay used: immunoSEQ multiplex PCR; TCRdb lists only in-frame clones, some missing. The table lists about 60,000 clones, approximately 80% of them singletons. Time point of the sample: week 11, during vaccination. It was 300 ug of mutant IDH1 20-mer peptide that made up each vaccine dose, given with topical imiquimod. Sequencing used PBMCs, obtained from a glioma patient whose treatment included an IDH1 peptide vaccine. The receptor set was obtained from a man aged 25 to 45 with glioma.

This clone was detected once. The chain has TRBV25-1 and TRBJ2-5, with TRBD1 matching 9 bases. V shed 1 base and J 3 bases; nucleotides not matched to a gene: 3. The V gene's germline CDR1 is MGHDK and CDR2 SYGVNS. This CDR3 has 15 amino acids. The CDR3, as DNA: TGTGCCAGCAGTGAATGGAGGGACAGGGAAGAGACCCAGTACTTC. Protein product: CASSEWRDREETQYF.

The chain employs TRBV11-1 and TRBJ1-2; D possibly corresponds to TRBD1 (6 bases). The CDR3 consists of 15 residues. The V gene lost 2 bases and the J gene lost 6 bases, with 16 bases spanning the gap. Germline lookup yields CDR1 SGHAT and CDR2 FQDESV (reference sequence). The CDR3 loop is CASSLMGAGENGYTF. The DNA of the CDR3 is TGTGCCAGCAGCTTAATGGGGGCAGGGGAGAATGGCTACACCTTC.

V usage is TRBV6-1 and J usage is TRBJ2-3; 11 nucleotides line up with TRBD1. The CDR3 consists of 14 residues. V shed 5 bases, J shed 5 bases, and the junction held 3 bases outside the gene matches. In germline, CDR1 is MNHNS, CDR2 SASEGT. This chain's CDR3 is CASSLDRGQDTQYF. The CDR3 nucleotides read TGTGCCAGCAGTTTGGACAGGGGGCAAGATACGCAGTATTTT.

CDR3 region: CASSGLTGTQYF. Here the CDR3 DNA reads TGTGCCAGCAGTGGACTGACTGGGACCCAGTACTTC. This chain uses TRBV2 with TRBJ2-5; D not resolved. Looked up from germline, CDR1 is SNHLY and CDR2 is FYNNEI. V was cut by 4 bases and J by 7 bases, with 10 bases left in between. The CDR3 has 12 residues.

This clone was counted between two and nine times. This sequence joins TRBV7-9 and TRBJ2-1, with 8 bases matching TRBD1. The CDR3 contains 15 residues. After removal of 3 bases from V and 7 bases from J, the junction contained 8 bases not matched to a gene. The germline gives CDR1 SEHNR, CDR2 FQNEAQ (reference sequence). The CDR3 DNA sequence: TGTGCCAGCAGCTTCGGACAGGGTACGATGAATGAGCAGTTCTTC. As protein: CASSFGQGTMNEQFF.

This clone was found once. The same CDR3 is also encoded by other DNA sequences in this sample. The chain is built from TRBV5-1 and TRBJ1-4; D possibly corresponds to TRBD1 (5 bases). Trimming stripped 4 bases from V and 8 bases from J, with 15 bases between. The germline CDR1 and CDR2 sequences are SGHRS and YFSETQ. The CDR3 loop spans 14 amino acids. The CDR3 DNA is TGCGCCAGCAGCCCGACTGGGACGGGCGAAAAACTGTTTTTT. Translation gives CASSPTGTGEKLFF.

This CDR3 reads CASRGELSGYNEQFF. CDR3 nucleotide sequence: TGTGCCAGCAGGGGGGAATTGTCTGGCTACAATGAGCAGTTCTTC. The J gene is TRBJ2-1, the V gene TRBV25-1; D tentatively fits TRBD1 or TRBD2 (5 bases each). This CDR3 comprises 15 residues. Germline V gene data show CDR1 as MGHDK and CDR2 as SYGVNS. Deletions cut 6 bases from V and 3 bases from J, with 15 bases between.

The rearrangement uses TRBV5-1 and TRBJ1-5; the match to TRBD1 covers 9 bases. V gave up 0 bases and J gave up 7 bases; unmatched junction bases: 8. The CDR3 loop spans 16 amino acids. The germline V gene has CDR1 SGHRS and CDR2 YFSETQ. The CDR3 loop reads CASSLDGTGYGQPQHF. DNA of the CDR3: TGCGCCAGCAGCTTGGATGGGACAGGGTACGGACAGCCCCAGCATTTT.

The chain recombines TRBV2 with TRBJ2-1; TRBD1 or TRBD2 may be the D gene (5 bases each). The V gene lost 8 bases and the J gene lost 4 bases, with 9 bases spanning the gap. The CDR3 sequence is 12 residues long. From germline, CDR1 is SNHLY and CDR2 FYNNEI. DNA for the CDR3: TGTGCCAGCGAGGGGCATTACAATGAGCAGTTCTTC. This codes for CASEGHYNEQFF.

The rearrangement joins TRBV7-2 to TRBJ1-1; TRBD1 agrees at 7 bases. The CDR3 consists of 16 residues. Germline V gene data show CDR1 as SGHTA and CDR2 as FQGNSA. Germline trimming cut 3 bases from V and 0 bases from J; bases unmatched to any gene: 7. The CDR3 nucleotides are TGTGCCAGCAGCTTCACCCCGGGACAGTTGAACACTGAAGCTTTCTTT. It encodes CASSFTPGQLNTEAFF.

The gene calls are TRBV5-1 and TRBJ1-2; 9 nucleotides line up with TRBD1. Trimming cost V 4 bases and J 2 bases; bases outside gene matches: 6. The length of the CDR3 is 15 residues. CDR1 is SGHRS, CDR2 YFSETQ, per germline. As DNA, the CDR3 is TGCGCCAGCAGCGTGATCGGGACAGGGAACTATGGCTACACCTTC. Its protein is CASSVIGTGNYGYTF.

The sample holds one count of this clone. The chain couples TRBV10-2 to TRBJ1-2, with a tentative D call TRBD1 (5 bases). Trimming shortened V by 3 bases and J by 3 bases, and 11 bases separated the two germline ends. This CDR3 contains 14 residues. Germline CDR1 is WSHSY and CDR2 is SAAADI. The CDR3: CASSDTGTYYGYTF. As DNA, the CDR3 is TGCGCCAGCAGTGATACCGGGACCTACTATGGCTACACCTTC.